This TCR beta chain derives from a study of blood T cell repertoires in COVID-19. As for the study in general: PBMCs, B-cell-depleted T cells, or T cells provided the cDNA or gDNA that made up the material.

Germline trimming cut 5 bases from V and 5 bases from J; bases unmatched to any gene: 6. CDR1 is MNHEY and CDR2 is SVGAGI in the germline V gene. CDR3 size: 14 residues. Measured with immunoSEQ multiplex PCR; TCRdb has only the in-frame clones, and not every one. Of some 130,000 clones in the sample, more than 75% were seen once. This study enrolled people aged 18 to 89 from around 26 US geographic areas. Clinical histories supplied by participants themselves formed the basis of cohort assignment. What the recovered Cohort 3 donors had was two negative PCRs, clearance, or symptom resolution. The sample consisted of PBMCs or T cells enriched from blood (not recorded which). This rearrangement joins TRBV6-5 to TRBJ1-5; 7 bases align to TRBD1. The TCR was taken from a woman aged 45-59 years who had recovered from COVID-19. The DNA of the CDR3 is TGTGCCAGCAGTCAGGGGGGTTTTGATCAGCCCCAGCATTTT. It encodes CASSQGGFDQPQHF.